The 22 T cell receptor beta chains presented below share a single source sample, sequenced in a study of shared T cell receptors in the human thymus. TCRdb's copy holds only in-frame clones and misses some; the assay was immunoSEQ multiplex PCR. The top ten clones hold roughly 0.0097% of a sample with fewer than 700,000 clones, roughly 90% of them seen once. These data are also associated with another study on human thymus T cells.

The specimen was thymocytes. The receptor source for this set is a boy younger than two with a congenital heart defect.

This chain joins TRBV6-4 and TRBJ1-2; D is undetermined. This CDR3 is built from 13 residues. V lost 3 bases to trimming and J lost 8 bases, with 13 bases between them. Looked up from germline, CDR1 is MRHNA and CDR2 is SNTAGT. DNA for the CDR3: TGTGCCAGCAGTGATGGGGAGCCTGAGGGCTACACCTTC. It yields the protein CASSDGEPEGYTF.

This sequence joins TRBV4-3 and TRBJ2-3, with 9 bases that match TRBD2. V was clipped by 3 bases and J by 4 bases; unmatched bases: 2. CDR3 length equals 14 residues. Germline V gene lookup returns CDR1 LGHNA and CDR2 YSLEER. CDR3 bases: TGCGCCAGCAGCCACAGACTAGCGGCAGATACGCAGTATTTT. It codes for CASSHRLAADTQYF.

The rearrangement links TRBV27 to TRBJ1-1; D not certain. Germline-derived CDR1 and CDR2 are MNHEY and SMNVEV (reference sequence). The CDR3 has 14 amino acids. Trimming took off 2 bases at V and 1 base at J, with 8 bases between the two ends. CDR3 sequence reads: CASSLEQQNTEAFF. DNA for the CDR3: TGTGCCAGCAGTTTAGAACAGCAGAACACTGAAGCTTTCTTT.

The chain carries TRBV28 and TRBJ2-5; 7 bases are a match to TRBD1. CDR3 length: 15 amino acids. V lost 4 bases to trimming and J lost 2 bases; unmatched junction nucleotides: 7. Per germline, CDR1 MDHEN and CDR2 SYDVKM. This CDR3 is CASSSRPRGQETQYF. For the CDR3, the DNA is TGTGCCAGCAGTTCACGCCCCAGGGGGCAAGAGACCCAGTACTTC.

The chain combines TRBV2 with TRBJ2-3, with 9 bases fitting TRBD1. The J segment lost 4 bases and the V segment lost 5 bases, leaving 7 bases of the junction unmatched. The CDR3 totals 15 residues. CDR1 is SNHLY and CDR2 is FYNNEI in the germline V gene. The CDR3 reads CASSIRDRASDTQYF. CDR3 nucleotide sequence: TGTGCCAGCAGTATCCGGGACAGGGCCTCAGATACGCAGTATTTT.

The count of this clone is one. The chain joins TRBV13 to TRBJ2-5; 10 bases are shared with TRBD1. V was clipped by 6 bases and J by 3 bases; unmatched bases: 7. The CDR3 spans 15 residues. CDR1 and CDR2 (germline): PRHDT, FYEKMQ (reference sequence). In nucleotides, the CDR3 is TGTGCCAGCAGTTCCGGACAGGGGGGAAAAGAGACCCAGTACTTC. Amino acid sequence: CASSSGQGGKETQYF.

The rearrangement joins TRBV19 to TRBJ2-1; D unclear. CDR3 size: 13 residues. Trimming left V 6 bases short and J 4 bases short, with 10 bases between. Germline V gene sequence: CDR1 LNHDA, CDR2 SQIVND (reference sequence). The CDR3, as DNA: TGTGCCAGTAGGGGCGAACATTACAATGAGCAGTTCTTC. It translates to CASRGEHYNEQFF.

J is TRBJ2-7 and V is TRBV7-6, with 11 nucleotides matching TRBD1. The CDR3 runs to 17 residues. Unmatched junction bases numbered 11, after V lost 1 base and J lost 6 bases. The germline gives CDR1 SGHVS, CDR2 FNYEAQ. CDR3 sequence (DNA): TGTGCCAGCAGCTTAGTTCCCGGACAGGGGGCCTACATCGAGCAGTACTTC. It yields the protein CASSLVPGQGAYIEQYF.

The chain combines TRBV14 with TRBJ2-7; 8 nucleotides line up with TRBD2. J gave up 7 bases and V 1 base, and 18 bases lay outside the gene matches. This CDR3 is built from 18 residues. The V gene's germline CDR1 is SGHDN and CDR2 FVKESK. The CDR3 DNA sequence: TGTGCCAGCAGCCAAGGCCAAGACGGTGCGGGAGGCCCGTGGGAGCAGTACTTC. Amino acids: CASSQGQDGAGGPWEQYF. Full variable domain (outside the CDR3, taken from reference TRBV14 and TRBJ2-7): EAGVTQFPSHSVIEKGQTVTLRCDPISGHDNLYWYRRVMGKEIKFLLHFVKESKQDESGMPNNRFLAERTGGTYSTLKVQPAELEDSGVYFCASSQGQDGAGGPWEQYFGPGTRLTVT.

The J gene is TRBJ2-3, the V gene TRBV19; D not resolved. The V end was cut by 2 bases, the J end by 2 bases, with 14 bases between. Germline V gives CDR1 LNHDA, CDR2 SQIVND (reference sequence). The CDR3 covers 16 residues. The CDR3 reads CASSIIGRISTDTQYF. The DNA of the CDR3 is TGTGCCAGTAGTATAATTGGGCGAATATCCACAGATACGCAGTATTTT.

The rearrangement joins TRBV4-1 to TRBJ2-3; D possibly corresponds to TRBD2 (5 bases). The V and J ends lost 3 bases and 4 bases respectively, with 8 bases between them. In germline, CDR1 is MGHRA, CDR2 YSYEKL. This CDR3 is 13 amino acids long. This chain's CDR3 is CASSHAGADTQYF. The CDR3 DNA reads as TGCGCCAGCAGCCACGCCGGGGCAGATACGCAGTATTTT.

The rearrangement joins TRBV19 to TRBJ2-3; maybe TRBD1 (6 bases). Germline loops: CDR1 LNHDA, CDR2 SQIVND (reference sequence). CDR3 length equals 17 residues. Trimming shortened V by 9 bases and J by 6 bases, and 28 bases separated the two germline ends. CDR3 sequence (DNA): TGTGCCAGCAGCCCCGTACAGGGCCTAACTACGTCCGATACGCAGTATTTT. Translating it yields CASSPVQGLTTSDTQYF.

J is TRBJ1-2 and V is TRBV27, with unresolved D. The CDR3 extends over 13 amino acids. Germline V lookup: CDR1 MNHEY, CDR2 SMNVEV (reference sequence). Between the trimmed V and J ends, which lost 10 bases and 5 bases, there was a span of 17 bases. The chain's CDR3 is CATHREGSYGYTF. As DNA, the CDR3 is TGTGCCACCCATCGGGAGGGTTCATATGGCTACACCTTC.

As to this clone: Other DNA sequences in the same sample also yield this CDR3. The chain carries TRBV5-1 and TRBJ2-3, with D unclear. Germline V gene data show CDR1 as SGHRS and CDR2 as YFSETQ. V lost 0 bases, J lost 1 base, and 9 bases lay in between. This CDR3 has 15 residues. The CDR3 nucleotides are TGCGCCAGCAGCTTGGGTTTAGCCGGCACAGATACGCAGTATTTT. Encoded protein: CASSLGLAGTDTQYF.

This CDR3 is CASSLAIGQPSGNTIYF. Here the CDR3 DNA reads TGTGCCAGCAGCTTAGCGATAGGACAACCCTCTGGAAACACCATATATTTT. V and J are TRBV7-6 and TRBJ1-3; tentative D call: TRBD1 (5 bases). Germline V CDR1 and CDR2: SGHVS, FNYEAQ. The V and J ends lost 0 bases and 0 bases respectively, with 12 bases between them. This CDR3 has 17 amino acids. The full variable domain, with the rest looked up from reference TRBV7-6 and TRBJ1-3, is GAGVSQSPRYKVTKRGQDVALRCDPISGHVSLYWYRQALGQGPEFLTYFNYEAQQDKSGLPNDRFSAERPEGSISTLTIQRTEQRDSAMYRCASSLAIGQPSGNTIYFGEGSWLTVV.

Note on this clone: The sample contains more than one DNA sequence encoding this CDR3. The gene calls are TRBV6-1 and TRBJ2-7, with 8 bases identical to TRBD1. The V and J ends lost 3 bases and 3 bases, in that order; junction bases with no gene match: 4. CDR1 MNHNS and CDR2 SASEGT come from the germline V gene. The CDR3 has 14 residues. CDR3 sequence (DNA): TGTGCCAGCAGTGATGGGACAGGCCTCTACGAGCAGTACTTC. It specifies CASSDGTGLYEQYF.

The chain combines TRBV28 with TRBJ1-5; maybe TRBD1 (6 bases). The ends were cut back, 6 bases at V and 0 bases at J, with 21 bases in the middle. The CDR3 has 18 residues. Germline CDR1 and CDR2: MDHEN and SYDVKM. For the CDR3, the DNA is TGTGCCAGCAGCCCCGGGGGGGGGCCGCTTTATAGCAATCAGCCCCAGCATTTT. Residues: CASSPGGGPLYSNQPQHF.

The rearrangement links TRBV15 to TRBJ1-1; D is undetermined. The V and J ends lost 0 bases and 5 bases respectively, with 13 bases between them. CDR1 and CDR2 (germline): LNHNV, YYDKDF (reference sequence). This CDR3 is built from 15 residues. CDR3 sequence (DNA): TGTGCCACCAGCAGAGATCGAGGGAGGAGAACTGAAGCTTTCTTT. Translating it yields CATSRDRGRRTEAFF.

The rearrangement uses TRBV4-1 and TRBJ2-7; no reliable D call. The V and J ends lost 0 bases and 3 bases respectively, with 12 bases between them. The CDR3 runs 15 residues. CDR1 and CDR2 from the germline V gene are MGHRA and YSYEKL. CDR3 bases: TGCGCCAGCAGCCAAGATCATGGTGGCCTCTACGAGCAGTACTTC. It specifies CASSQDHGGLYEQYF.

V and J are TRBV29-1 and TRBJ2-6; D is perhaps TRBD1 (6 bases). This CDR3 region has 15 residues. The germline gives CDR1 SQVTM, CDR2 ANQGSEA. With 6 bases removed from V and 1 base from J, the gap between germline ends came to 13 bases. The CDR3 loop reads CSVAGTLSGANVLTF. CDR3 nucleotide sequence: TGCAGCGTAGCCGGGACATTATCTGGGGCCAACGTCCTGACTTTC.

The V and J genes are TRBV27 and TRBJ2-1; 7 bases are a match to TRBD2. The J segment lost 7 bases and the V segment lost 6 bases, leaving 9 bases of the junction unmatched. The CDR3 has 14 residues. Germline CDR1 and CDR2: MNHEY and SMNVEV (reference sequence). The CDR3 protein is CASRMAQLANEQFF. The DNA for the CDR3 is TGTGCCAGCAGGATGGCCCAACTAGCGAATGAGCAGTTCTTC.

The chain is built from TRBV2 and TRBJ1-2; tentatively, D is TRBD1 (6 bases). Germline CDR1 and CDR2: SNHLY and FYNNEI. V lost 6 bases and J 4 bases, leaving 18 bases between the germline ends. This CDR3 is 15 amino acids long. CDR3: CASSPDRRRTYGYTF. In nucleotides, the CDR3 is TGTGCCAGCAGCCCCGACAGGAGACGAACCTATGGCTACACCTTC.